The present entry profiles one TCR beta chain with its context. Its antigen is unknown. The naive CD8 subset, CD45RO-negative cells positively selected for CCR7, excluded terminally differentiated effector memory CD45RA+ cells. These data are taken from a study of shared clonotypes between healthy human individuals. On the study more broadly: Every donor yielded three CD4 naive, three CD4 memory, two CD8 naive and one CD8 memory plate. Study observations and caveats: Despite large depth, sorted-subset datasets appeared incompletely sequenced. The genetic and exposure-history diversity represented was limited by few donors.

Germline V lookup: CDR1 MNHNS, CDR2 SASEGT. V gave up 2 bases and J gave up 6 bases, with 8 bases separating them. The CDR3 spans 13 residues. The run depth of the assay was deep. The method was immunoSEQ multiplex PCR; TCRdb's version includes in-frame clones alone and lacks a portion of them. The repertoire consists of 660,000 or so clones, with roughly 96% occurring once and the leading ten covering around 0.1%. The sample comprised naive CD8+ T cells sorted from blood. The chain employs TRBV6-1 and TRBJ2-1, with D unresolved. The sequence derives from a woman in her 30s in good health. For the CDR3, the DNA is TGTGCCAGCAGTGAAAGCTCACGCAATGAGCAGTTCTTC. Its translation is CASSESSRNEQFF.